This TCR beta chain comes out of a study of identical twins. Study outcomes and limitations: The study found weaker excess twin sharing in beta out-of-frame sequences. Fewer insertions were carried by abundant cord blood beta clonotypes, but none was seen in memory repertoires. Models underpredicted monozygotic twin sharing of out-of-frame TCR alpha.

The V and J ends lost 1 base and 5 bases, in that order; junction bases with no gene match: 5. Germline V gene data show CDR1 as SEHNR and CDR2 as FQNEAQ (reference sequence). The CDR3 is 16 residues long. A few counts support this clonotype. Its antigen is unidentified. A universal primer site arose from template switching, and cDNA bore unique molecular identifiers. TCRdb re-called the 5' RACE reads through MiXCR, storing one row per CDR3 protein. The sample holds about 490,000 distinct CDR3 sequences; about 15% are singletons and the top ten take around 0.48%. This sample was also put to use in a study of yellow fever vaccine responses in identical twins.

This clonotype originated in a young woman in good health. The rearrangement uses TRBV7-9 and TRBJ2-3; 11 nucleotides agree with TRBD2. What was sequenced was CD4+ T cells sorted from blood. Here the CDR3 reads CASSLETSGVVDTQYF. In DNA form, the CDR3 reads TGTGCCAGCAGCTTAGAGACTAGCGGGGTGGTAGATACGCAGTATTTT.